This is a list of T cell receptor beta chains from one sample in a study of cytomegalovirus exposure and HLA in healthy donors. Clones were read by immunoSEQ multiplex PCR, and TCRdb kept only the in-frame ones, dropping some. The sample shows 150,000 to 200,000 clones, 75% to 90% of them seen only once. Sequenced material: PBMCs. The receptors were sampled from a human donor in good health. Both conserved end residues are part of each CDR3. The D gene is left open where the match is weak. Clone size appears in some rows only: once, few, many, or a class for an expanded clone.

>TRBJ1-2|TRBV7-2|once|-
CASSLYQAGGGYTF
TGTGCCAGCAGCTTATATCAGGCCGGTGGTGGCTACACCTTC
>TRBJ2-2|TRBV27|-|-
CASSFSRGSGELFF
TGTGCCAGCAGTTTTTCGCGGGGATCCGGGGAGCTGTTTTTT
>TRBJ1-2|TRBV2|-|-
CASSANLGGGGYTF
TGTGCCAGCAGTGCAAATCTGGGGGGGGGAGGCTACACCTTC
>TRBJ1-2|TRBV19|-|-
CASSIGRFLNGYTF
TGTGCCAGTAGTATAGGCCGGTTCCTGAATGGCTACACCTTC
>TRBJ2-3|TRBV5-8|-|-
CASSFPGTDTQYF
TGTGCCAGCAGCTTTCCCGGGACAGATACGCAGTATTTT
>TRBJ1-1|TRBV19|-|-
CASSIGGGGTEAFF
TGTGCCAGTAGTATTGGCGGGGGAGGGACTGAAGCTTTCTTT
>TRBJ1-1|TRBV5-1|-|TRBD1
CASTHGDRGQVGTEAFF
TGCGCCAGCACTCACGGGGACAGGGGGCAGGTGGGGACTGAAGCTTTCTTT
>TRBJ1-2|TRBV5-4|-|-
CASSSYLDSYGYTF
TGTGCCAGCAGCTCCTATTTGGACAGCTATGGCTACACCTTC
>TRBJ2-2|TRBV15|-|TRBD2
CATSRTSGAAGELFF
TGTGCCACCAGCAGGACTAGCGGGGCAGCCGGGGAGCTGTTTTTT
>TRBJ1-1|TRBV2|once|-
CASSEARGPIAFF
TGTGCCAGCAGTGAAGCAAGGGGCCCTATTGCTTTCTTT
>TRBJ1-2|TRBV4-3|-|-
CASSQDYSGGYGYTF
TGCGCCAGCAGCCAAGATTACTCCGGGGGCTATGGCTACACCTTC
>TRBJ1-1|TRBV5-1|-|TRBD1
CASSPDRDTEAFF
TGCGCCAGCAGCCCTGACAGGGACACTGAAGCTTTCTTT
>TRBJ2-5|TRBV7-2|-|-
CASSPAVAALQETQYF
TGTGCCAGCAGCCCGGCCGTAGCGGCGCTTCAAGAGACCCAGTACTTC
>TRBJ1-5|TRBV4-2|-|TRBD1
CASSQDGDRYQPQHF
TGTGCCAGCAGCCAAGACGGGGACAGATATCAGCCCCAGCATTTT
>TRBJ1-2|TRBV7-2|once|TRBD1
CASSLGTGGGYTF
TGTGCCAGCAGCCTCGGGACAGGGGGTGGCTACACCTTC
>TRBJ2-7|TRBV6-6|-|-
CASSYGQNEQYF
TGTGCCAGCAGTTACGGACAGAACGAGCAGTACTTC
>TRBJ2-7|TRBV6-6|-|TRBD1
CASSYSGQSYEQYF
TGTGCCAGCAGTTACTCGGGACAGAGCTACGAGCAGTACTTC
>TRBJ2-2|TRBV4-1|-|-
CASSHLTGTGELFF
TGCGCCAGCAGCCACCTAACCGGGACCGGGGAGCTGTTTTTT
>TRBJ1-2|TRBV9|-|-
CASSPRQVLRYGYTF
TGTGCCAGCAGCCCAAGACAGGTCCTTAGGTATGGCTACACCTTC
>TRBJ1-4|TRBV21-1|-|-
CASKRREQNEKLFF
TGTGCCAGCAAGAGAAGGGAGCAGAATGAAAAACTGTTTTTT
>TRBJ1-1|TRBV4-3|-|-
CASSQDSDSFQAFF
TGCGCCAGCAGCCAAGATTCAGACAGTTTCCAAGCTTTCTTT
>TRBJ1-1|TRBV4-2|-|-
CASSQPGRRGITEAFF
TGTGCCAGCAGCCAACCCGGGCGGCGGGGGATCACTGAAGCTTTCTTT
>TRBJ2-2|TRBV25-1|few|-
CASSPTGAAVNRPGELFF
TGTGCCAGCAGTCCCACCGGAGCGGCCGTAAACCGACCCGGGGAGCTGTTTTTT
>TRBJ1-2|TRBV5-1|-|TRBD1
CASSFGQGAGYGYTF
TGCGCCAGCAGCTTCGGACAGGGGGCAGGCTATGGCTACACCTTC
>TRBJ1-1|TRBV19|-|-
CASSFRQETMNTEAFF
TGTGCCAGTAGTTTTCGACAAGAAACGATGAACACTGAAGCTTTCTTT
>TRBJ2-7|TRBV5-6|-|TRBD2
CASSLRRAGGFSHEQYF
TGTGCCAGCAGCTTGAGGAGGGCGGGGGGTTTCTCCCACGAGCAGTACTTC
>TRBJ2-1|TRBV2|-|TRBD2
CASSEGGTSNYNEQFF
TGTGCCAGCAGTGAAGGAGGGACTAGTAACTACAATGAGCAGTTCTTC
>TRBJ1-4|TRBV7-9|few|-
CASSLVGQGVEKLFF
TGTGCCAGCAGCTTAGTAGGGCAGGGTGTTGAAAAACTGTTTTTT
>TRBJ2-7|TRBV10-2|few|-
CASREDSYYEQYF
TGCGCCAGCAGGGAAGACAGTTACTACGAGCAGTACTTC
>TRBJ2-3|TRBV9|-|TRBD1
CASSQLRTGSDTQYF
TGTGCCAGCAGCCAGTTGAGGACAGGGTCAGATACGCAGTATTTT
>TRBJ1-5|TRBV7-2|few|TRBD1
CASSLRTGVNQPQHF
TGTGCCAGCAGCTTACGGACAGGGGTCAATCAGCCCCAGCATTTT
>TRBJ1-5|TRBV6-5|-|-
CASSWDGQNQPQHF
TGTGCCAGCAGCTGGGACGGACAGAATCAGCCCCAGCATTTT
>TRBJ2-2|TRBV5-3|few|TRBD2
CARSFTGGANTGELFF
TGTGCCAGAAGCTTTACGGGGGGGGCGAACACCGGGGAGCTGTTTTTT
>TRBJ1-2|TRBV6-6|-|-
CASSYPGPWGFTF
TGTGCCAGCAGTTACCCAGGGCCCTGGGGTTTCACCTTC
>TRBJ2-3|TRBV11-3|-|-
CASSSAFDLGSDTQYF
TGTGCCAGCAGCTCCGCATTTGACTTAGGATCGGATACGCAGTATTTT
>TRBJ1-1|TRBV19|-|TRBD1
CASTEQGWETEAFF
TGTGCCAGTACCGAACAGGGGTGGGAGACTGAAGCTTTCTTT
>TRBJ1-1|TRBV19|-|-
CASSLSSTEAFF
TGTGCCAGTAGTTTAAGTAGCACTGAAGCTTTCTTT
>TRBJ2-7|TRBV5-1|few|TRBD2
CASSPQTSGAIYEQYF
TGCGCCAGCAGCCCCCAGACTAGCGGGGCGATCTACGAGCAGTACTTC
>TRBJ2-2|TRBV6-5|once|-
CASSDVWGPGELFF
TGTGCCAGCAGTGACGTATGGGGGCCCGGGGAGCTGTTTTTT
>TRBJ2-2|TRBV7-8|-|-
CASSLDTGELFF
TGTGCCAGCAGCTTAGATACTGGGGAGCTGTTTTTT